This is a list of T cell receptor beta chains from one sample in a study of CD8+CD57+ T cells in acquired aplastic anemia. TCRdb reanalysed the reads using MiXCR and keeps one entry per CDR3 protein. The table includes about 160,000 distinct CDR3 sequences, around half detected once. The sample comprised sorted CD4+, CD8+, or CD8+CD57+ T cells (not recorded which) from PBMCs. Every receptor here comes from a human donor with aplastic anemia. Both conserved end residues are part of each CDR3. A D gene is named only where the DNA matches it firmly. Clone sizes are given selectively: once, few, many, or a class where the clone is expanded.

cdr3_length j_call v_call clone_size d_call cdr3_nt cdr3_aa
13 TRBJ1-1 TRBV7-6 . . TGTGCCAGCAGCTTAGAGGCTAACACTGAAGCTTTCTTT CASSLEANTEAFF
14 TRBJ2-5 TRBV24-1 many . TGTGCCACCAGTGATTTTAGGGAGCGAGAGACCCAGTACTTC CATSDFRERETQYF
14 TRBJ2-7 TRBV7-9 many TRBD2 TGTGCCAGCAGCTTAGTAGTAGGGGAGGGCGAGCAGTACTTC CASSLVVGEGEQYF
10 TRBJ1-1 TRBV12-3/TRBV12-4 . . TGTGCCGCAGGGGACACTGAAGCTTTCTTT CAAGDTEAFF
13 TRBJ2-5 TRBV7-3 . . TGTGCCAGCAGCTTGAATGTTCAAGAGACCCAGTACTTC CASSLNVQETQYF
11 TRBJ1-2 TRBV19 few . TGTGCCAGTAGTGAATTTTATGGCTACACCTTC CASSEFYGYTF
13 TRBJ1-1 TRBV29-1 . . TGCAGCGTTGAAGGCACCCGGAACACTGAAGCTTTCTTT CSVEGTRNTEAFF
16 TRBJ2-5 TRBV30 few . TGTGCCTGGAGTCCCTTGTTCCGGGAGCCGGGAGAGACCCAGTACTTC CAWSPLFREPGETQYF
13 TRBJ1-5 TRBV9 . TRBD1 TGTGCCAGCTTTTCAGGGGGTCGTCAGCCCCAGCATTTT CASFSGGRQPQHF
13 TRBJ1-2 TRBV2 few TRBD1 TGTGCCAGCAGCAGGGGGATAGACTATGGCTACACCTTC CASSRGIDYGYTF
13 TRBJ2-7 TRBV7-9 . . TGTGCCAGCAGCTCGGACTATGGCTACGAGCAGTACTTC CASSSDYGYEQYF
13 TRBJ1-2 TRBV10-2 . TRBD1 TGCGCCAGCAGTGGAGACAGGGTGGGTGGCTACACCTTC CASSGDRVGGYTF
13 TRBJ1-2 TRBV9 . . TGTGCCAGCAGCGGACAGGCCAACTATGGCTACACCTTC CASSGQANYGYTF
14 TRBJ1-6 TRBV20-1 few . TGCAGTGCTAGGGGGGGCGCATTATCTTCACCCCTCCACTTT CSARGGALSSPLHF
14 TRBJ1-6 TRBV24-1 few . TGTGCCACCAGTGATTCAGGGTATAATTCACCCCTCCACTTT CATSDSGYNSPLHF
13 TRBJ2-2 TRBV10-2 few TRBD1 TGCGCCAGTCGAAAGGGGGCAACCGGGGAGCTGTTTTTT CASRKGATGELFF
16 TRBJ2-2 TRBV24-1 many . TGTGCCACCAGTGACGTCGTGGAAGGGGATGCCGGGGAGCTGTTTTTT CATSDVVEGDAGELFF
14 TRBJ2-5 TRBV10-3 few TRBD1 TGTGCCATCAGGGAACAGGGGGCCGGGGAGACCCAGTACTTC CAIREQGAGETQYF
18 TRBJ2-1 TRBV4-1 . TRBD2 TGCGCCAGCAGCCAAGATACCGCGGGGACTAGCGGGGACAATGAGCAGTTCTTC CASSQDTAGTSGDNEQFF
14 TRBJ1-5 TRBV2 . . TGTGCCAGCAGTGGAGGTTGGGGCAGGGAACCCCAGCATTTT CASSGGWGREPQHF